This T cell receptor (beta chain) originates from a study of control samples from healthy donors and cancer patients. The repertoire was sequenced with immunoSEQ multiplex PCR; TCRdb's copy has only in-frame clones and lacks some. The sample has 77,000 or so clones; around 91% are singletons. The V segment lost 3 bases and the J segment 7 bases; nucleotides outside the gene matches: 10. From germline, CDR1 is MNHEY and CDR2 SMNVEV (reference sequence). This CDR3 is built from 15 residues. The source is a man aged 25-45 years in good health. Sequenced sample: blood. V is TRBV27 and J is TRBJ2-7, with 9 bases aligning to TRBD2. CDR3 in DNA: TGTGCCAGCAGTTTGGTGGGCGGGAGGGCCAGGGAGCAGTACTTC. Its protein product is CASSLVGGRAREQYF.